This entry describes one T cell receptor (beta chain). Its antigen has not been determined. No much larger clone exists at a distance of one base, and base qualities are not known. Thymus tissue was collected as surgical resects that were removed during corrective cardiac surgery. Donors were immunologically healthy infants undergoing open corrective cardiac surgery for congenital heart defects in Finland. Thymocytes were freed from the tissue by mechanical means and kept at -70 degrees C as pellets of roughly 9-33 million cells. A QIAsymphony instrument was used to extract genomic DNA from frozen cell pellets. This sample is part of a study of human thymus T cells (dated by TCRdb to the early 2020s). A note on the overall study: The study described the TCR alpha and beta repertoires in fewer than 10 infant thymus samples and a handful of matching peripheral blood samples. Donor ages ranging from about 6 to 250 days were recorded, and 5 to 7 male and a couple of female infants were included in the cohort.

TCRB and TCRAD loci were amplified from a standardized quantity of quality-controlled genomic DNA using the immunoSEQ multiplex PCR assay. Amplicons spanned the V(D)J region at a length sufficient to cover the CDR3 and identify V and J genes. The amplicons were sequenced on an Illumina platform via the commercial immunoSEQ service. As for the authors' bioinformatics: Primer bias and sequencing errors were corrected as previously described, and TCRAD and TCRB were defined on the basis of the IMGT database. Repertoires were analysed with immunoSEQ Analyzer 3.0 and VDJTools, covering basic statistics, V/J segment usage, diversity estimates, rarefaction and pairwise overlap. Diversity was estimated with Chao1, ChaoE, Efron-Thisted, Shannon and inverse Simpson indices, and also on datasets down-sampled to the smallest sample. For repertoire overlap, CDR3 nucleotide sequence, V gene and J gene had to match strictly, and clustering was done by Jaccard-based multidimensional scaling. TCRdb provides this immuneACCESS table in a form limited to in-frame rearrangements. Some clones are lacking; in checked studies, under half of them reflect an unresolved V gene, and why the rest are absent is not known. V, J and clone size derive from that table, while D and trimming were established from the DNA sequence. A total of under 150,000 clones appear in this sample, around 94% of them only once. Under 0.025% of the sample lies in the top ten.

CDR1 SGHNT and CDR2 YYREEE are derived from the germline V gene (reference sequence). V trim: 0 bases; J trim: 1 base; unmatched bases: 3. The CDR3 covers 16 residues, taking in both the cysteine and the phenylalanine. Only the CDR3 DNA stays, 48 bases, in frame from base 1. The research as a whole found: Thymus samples yielded on average around 810,000 unique TCRB clonotypes, compared with roughly 80,000 from blood samples. According to the related research, thymic TCR repertoires were highly overlapping among unrelated individuals. V and J gene segment usage appeared biased in both thymic and peripheral blood repertoires.

Sequenced: thymus tissue. The chain was built from TRBV5-4 and TRBJ2-5, and 10 junctional nucleotides match TRBD1. The clonotype originates from a boy in the first two years of life with a congenital heart defect but otherwise immunologically healthy. CDR3 region: CASSLGGQGVQETQYF. In nucleotide form, the sequence is TGTGCCAGCAGCTTGGGTGGACAGGGGGTCCAAGAGACCCAGTACTTC.